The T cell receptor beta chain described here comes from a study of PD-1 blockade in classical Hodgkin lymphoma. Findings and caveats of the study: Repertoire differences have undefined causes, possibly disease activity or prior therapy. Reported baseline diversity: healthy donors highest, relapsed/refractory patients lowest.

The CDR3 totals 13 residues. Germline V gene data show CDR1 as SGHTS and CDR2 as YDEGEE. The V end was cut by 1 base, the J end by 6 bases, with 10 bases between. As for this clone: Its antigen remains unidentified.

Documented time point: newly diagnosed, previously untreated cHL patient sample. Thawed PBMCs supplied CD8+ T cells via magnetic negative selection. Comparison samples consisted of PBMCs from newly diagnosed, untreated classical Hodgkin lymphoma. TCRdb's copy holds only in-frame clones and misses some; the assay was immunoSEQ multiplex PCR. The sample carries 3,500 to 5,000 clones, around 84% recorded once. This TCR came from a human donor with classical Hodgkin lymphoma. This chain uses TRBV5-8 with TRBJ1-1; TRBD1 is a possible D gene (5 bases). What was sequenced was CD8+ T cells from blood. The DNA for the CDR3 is TGTGCCAGCAGCTTGTTCCGACAGTCTGAAGCTTTCTTT. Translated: CASSLFRQSEAFF.